The 9 T cell receptor beta chains below come from one sample, sequenced in a study of blood T cell repertoires in COVID-19. Assay used: immunoSEQ multiplex PCR; TCRdb lists only in-frame clones, some missing. In the table there are roughly 300,000 clones, more than 70% of which are singletons. Sequenced material: PBMCs or T cells enriched from blood (not recorded which). These receptors originate from a woman in her thirties who had recovered from COVID-19.

The chain carries TRBV29-1 and TRBJ2-1; D is unresolved. V lost 7 bases and J 4 bases, leaving 17 bases between the germline ends. The CDR3 runs to 14 residues. CDR1 SQVTM and CDR2 ANQGSEA come from the germline V gene. The CDR3 sequence is CSAERQRSYNEQFF. Here the CDR3 DNA reads TGCAGCGCCGAAAGGCAGCGTTCGTACAATGAGCAGTTCTTC.

This rearrangement joins TRBV2 to TRBJ1-2, with 8 bases aligning to TRBD1. V lost 8 bases, J lost 8 bases, and 13 bases stayed unmatched. The CDR3 covers 14 residues. The germline gives CDR1 SNHLY, CDR2 FYNNEI. Written as DNA, the CDR3 is TGTGCCAGCCGGAGCTTCCAGGGGGCGAGAGGCTACACCTTC. Its translation: CASRSFQGARGYTF.

V gene TRBV5-1 combines with J gene TRBJ2-2; perhaps TRBD1 as D (6 bases). Germline CDR1 SGHRS, CDR2 YFSETQ. The CDR3 runs to 17 residues. The V end was cut by 2 bases, the J end by 6 bases, with 20 bases between. CDR3 coding DNA: TGCGCCAGCAGCTTAAGTCTCTCACAGGGATGGGCCGGGGAGCTGTTTTTT. This gives the protein CASSLSLSQGWAGELFF.

The chain combines TRBV6-5 with TRBJ2-5, with 9 bases aligning to TRBD2. Per the germline V gene, CDR1 is MNHEY and CDR2 is SVGAGI. The CDR3 length is 14 residues. With V trimmed by 6 bases and J by 1 base, 3 bases remained unmatched. The CDR3: CASRLGLAQETQYF. In DNA, the CDR3 is TGTGCCAGCAGGTTGGGACTAGCCCAAGAGACCCAGTACTTC.

Concerning this clone itself: Within the sample, other DNA sequences also encode this same CDR3. This rearrangement joins TRBV3-1 (or the pseudogene TRBV3-2) to TRBJ1-5; 10 bases map to TRBD1. This CDR3 comprises 15 residues. After removal of 4 bases from V and 2 bases from J, the junction contained 2 bases not matched to a gene. Germline CDR1 reads LGHDT; CDR2 reads YNNKEL (reference sequence). In DNA form, the CDR3 reads TGTGCCAGCAGCCTCGGGACAGGGGGCAATCAGCCCCAGCATTTT. Translation gives CASSLGTGGNQPQHF.

J is TRBJ2-5 and V is TRBV21-1; the D call in the table, TRBD2, was not verified against the DNA. TRBV21-1 is assigned pseudogene status. The CDR3 covers 16 residues. CDR3 amino acids: CASSRGLAGGIETQYF. CDR3 DNA sequence: TGTGCCAGCAGCAGAGGCCTAGCGGGGGGCATAGAGACCCAGTACTTC.

This clone was detected only a few times. The gene calls are TRBV6-6 and TRBJ2-1; TRBD2 agrees at 7 bases. This CDR3 spans 18 amino acids. Losses at the gene ends were 5 bases for V and 5 bases for J; bases not matched to a gene: 18. Germline CDR1 is MNHNY and CDR2 is SVGAGI (reference sequence). The chain's CDR3 is CASSPSPGERGRNNEQFF. CDR3 in DNA: TGTGCCAGCAGTCCCTCCCCTGGGGAGCGGGGTCGGAACAATGAGCAGTTCTTC.

The V and J genes are TRBV27 and TRBJ1-6; no clear D. V gave up 3 bases and J gave up 3 bases, with 9 bases separating them. Per germline, CDR1 MNHEY and CDR2 SMNVEV (reference sequence). The CDR3 is made up of 15 amino acids. The CDR3 nucleotides read TGTGCCAGCAGTTTGATGAACAGCTATAATTCACCCCTCCACTTT. Translating gives CASSLMNSYNSPLHF.

This clone was seen only once. This chain joins TRBV28 and TRBJ1-2; unclear D gene. Trimming left V 4 bases short and J 5 bases short, with 23 bases between. Germline CDR1 and CDR2: MDHEN and SYDVKM. The CDR3 spans 17 residues. CDR3 sequence reads: CASSSPPGRPLDYGYTF. CDR3 sequence (DNA): TGTGCCAGCAGTTCCCCCCCGGGGAGGCCTTTGGATTATGGCTACACCTTC.